Below are 15 T cell receptor beta chains sequenced from a single sample in a study of human T cells and chemical hapten exposure. Indicated time point: patch test 1, 2 weeks after DPC sensitization. Treatment here: therapeutic diphenylcyclopropenone sensitization with weekly scalp DPC. TCRdb passed the RACE reads through MiXCR, listing each CDR3 protein once. The data show around 300,000 distinct CDR3 sequences, 5.5% to 8% seen once. Here the sequenced sample was whole blood, taken in connection with sensitization to the hapten diphenylcyclopropenone (DPC). Receptors were obtained from a woman between 18 and 29 years old with alopecia areata. Some clones in this sample may be carry-over from other donors' samples.

The chain carries TRBV6-1 and TRBJ2-3, with D maybe TRBD2 (5 bases). Germline lookup yields CDR1 MNHNS and CDR2 SASEGT. The V end was cut by 7 bases, the J end by 5 bases, with 22 bases between. This CDR3 has 16 residues. In nucleotides, the CDR3 is TGTGCCAGCACCCGACATTTTGGGGAGCAAGTAGATACGCAGTATTTT. Translation gives CASTRHFGEQVDTQYF.

This clonotype was seen a few times. In DNA, the CDR3 is TGCGCCAGCAGCCAAGGGGCCGGGAACTCTAGCTCCTATAATTCACCCCTCCACTTT. As protein: CASSQGAGNSSSYNSPLHF. The rearrangement links TRBV4-1 to TRBJ1-6, with unresolved D. The CDR3 contains 19 residues. The V gene's germline CDR1 is MGHRA and CDR2 YSYEKL. The V end was cut by 1 base, the J end by 0 bases, with 16 bases between.

This clonotype was counted at least ten times. The chain carries TRBV4-2 and TRBJ1-3; tentative D call: TRBD1 (6 bases). Trimming took 0 bases from V and 2 from J, leaving 14 bases between them. The CDR3 sequence is 17 residues long. Germline CDR1 LGHNA, CDR2 YNFKEQ. Here the CDR3 DNA reads TGTGCCAGCAGCCAAGATAGTACCACAGGGACTGGAAACACCATATATTTT. As protein: CASSQDSTTGTGNTIYF.

This clonotype has only a few counts. The chain carries TRBV20-1 and TRBJ2-3, with unresolved D. Trimming left V 4 bases short and J 2 bases short, with 16 bases between. CDR1 and CDR2 from the germline V gene are DFQATT and SNEGSKA (reference sequence). The CDR3 runs to 15 residues. The chain's CDR3 is CSAIGRKSFTDTQYF. For the CDR3, the DNA is TGCAGTGCTATTGGCAGAAAAAGTTTCACAGATACGCAGTATTTT.

The chain employs TRBV6-2 or TRBV6-3 and TRBJ1-1; possibly TRBD1 for D (5 bases). CDR1 and CDR2 (germline): MNHEY, SVGEGT. Trimming stripped 6 bases from V and 5 bases from J, with 22 bases between. CDR3 length: 16 residues. DNA of the CDR3: TGTGCCAGCAGCTCTCCTGTCCGCCCCGGGGGGACTGAAGCTTTCTTT. Residues: CASSSPVRPGGTEAFF.

V is TRBV20-1 and J is TRBJ1-1; D gene uncertain. The length of the CDR3 is 14 residues. CDR1 DFQATT and CDR2 SNEGSKA come from the germline V gene (reference sequence). V shed 3 bases and J shed 3 bases, with 14 bases lying between them. CDR3 coding DNA: TGCAGTGCTAGGGCAAGGTCGCAGGACACTGAAGCTTTCTTT. This sequence encodes CSARARSQDTEAFF.

This clonotype was detected only a few times. The chain carries TRBV3-1 and TRBJ1-3; perhaps TRBD1 as D (5 bases). The germline V and J ends were trimmed by 1 base and 0 bases, with 13 bases remaining between them. CDR3 length: 17 residues. CDR1 and CDR2 (germline): LGHDT, YNNKEL (reference sequence). The DNA of the CDR3 is TGTGCCAGCAGCCAAGGCCTCGACAGCAGCTCTGGAAACACCATATATTTT. This encodes CASSQGLDSSSGNTIYF. Using reference TRBV3-1 and TRBJ1-3 for the parts outside the CDR3, the full variable domain is DTAVSQTPKYLVTQMGNDKSIKCEQNLGHDTMYWYKQDSKKFLKIMFSYNNKELIINETVPNRFSPKSPDKAHLNLHINSLELGDSAVYFCASSQGLDSSSGNTIYFGEGSWLTVV.

This clonotype was seen a handful of times. The chain is built from TRBV11-2 and TRBJ2-3; TRBD2 might be the D (5 bases). CDR1 SGHAT and CDR2 FQNNGV come from the germline V gene. This CDR3 comprises 21 residues. Trimming removed 1 base at V and 2 bases at J, with 28 bases between. The CDR3 spells CASSLGFLFEARGDITDTQYF. DNA for the CDR3: TGTGCCAGCAGCTTAGGGTTCTTATTCGAAGCTCGGGGAGATATCACAGATACGCAGTATTTT.

In this sample, this clonotype turned up a few times. This chain joins TRBV24-1 and TRBJ1-5; D is ambiguous. Germline CDR1 reads KGHDR; CDR2 reads SFDVKD. V was trimmed by 4 bases and J by 7 bases, leaving 16 bases between them. The CDR3 runs 15 residues. CDR3 protein: CATSDIPGAIQPQHF. The CDR3 region has the DNA TGTGCCACCAGTGACATCCCAGGAGCGATACAGCCCCAGCATTTT.

The table lists this clonotype with many counts. This rearrangement joins TRBV11-2 to TRBJ1-6; D is ambiguous. V shed 1 base and J shed 4 bases, with 8 bases lying between them. The CDR3 is 15 amino acids. The germline gives CDR1 SGHAT, CDR2 FQNNGV. CDR3 amino acids: CASSLVRLYNSPLHF. CDR3 DNA: TGTGCCAGCAGCTTAGTCAGACTTTATAATTCACCCCTCCACTTT.

This clonotype has just a few counts. This sequence joins TRBV9 and TRBJ2-1; 13 nucleotides agree with TRBD2. CDR1 and CDR2 from the germline V gene are SGDLS and YYNGEE. V trimming: 4 bases; J trimming: 8 bases; junction bases outside the gene matches: 9. The CDR3 has 16 residues. CDR3 DNA sequence: TGTGCCAGCAGCCGATTGACTAGCGGGGGGATATATGAGCAGTTCTTC. It yields the protein CASSRLTSGGIYEQFF. Filled out from reference TRBV9 and TRBJ2-1, the complete variable domain reads DSGVTQTPKHLITATGQRVTLRCSPRSGDLSVYWYQQSLDQGLQFLIQYYNGEERAKGNILERFSAQQFPDLHSELNLSSLELGDSALYFCASSRLTSGGIYEQFFGPGTRLTVL.

The chain couples TRBV5-6 to TRBJ2-5; maybe TRBD1 (5 bases). V lost 3 bases and J lost 4, with 13 bases in between. The CDR3 contains 14 residues. The germline V gene has CDR1 SGHDT and CDR2 YYEEEE. CDR3 loop: CASSWGWGRETQYF. The CDR3 DNA reads as TGTGCCAGCAGCTGGGGATGGGGCCGAGAGACCCAGTACTTC.

The rearrangement links TRBV18 to TRBJ2-3, with 7 bases that match TRBD1. There are 14 residues in the CDR3. V dropped 1 base and J dropped 3; count of bases not matched to a gene: 1. From germline, CDR1 is KGHSH and CDR2 LQKENI. The CDR3 here is CASSPQGATDTQYF. Here the CDR3 DNA reads TGTGCCAGCTCACCACAGGGGGCAACAGATACGCAGTATTTT.

In its sample, this clonotype was seen a few times. The genes are TRBV7-9 and TRBJ2-7; 10 positions agree with TRBD2. Losses at the gene ends were 4 bases for V and 4 bases for J; bases not matched to a gene: 10. The CDR3 has 16 amino acids. Germline lookup yields CDR1 SEHNR and CDR2 FQNEAQ (reference sequence). CDR3 amino acids: CASSSTAGGQVYEQYF. The CDR3 DNA reads as TGTGCCAGCAGCTCAACAGCGGGGGGGCAGGTATACGAGCAGTACTTC.

The V and J genes are TRBV6-2 or TRBV6-3 and TRBJ1-5; perhaps TRBD1 as D (6 bases). Trimming shortened V by 7 bases and J by 5 bases, and 15 bases separated the two germline ends. From germline, CDR1 is MNHEY and CDR2 SVGEGT. The CDR3 has 14 amino acids. The CDR3 sequence: CASNTGNMDQPQHF. CDR3 nucleotides: TGTGCCAGCAACACAGGGAACATGGATCAGCCCCAGCATTTT.